This record covers a single TCR beta chain. Its antigen is not identified. PCR involved 60 Vbeta and 13 Jbeta primers. Profiled with immunoSEQ multiplex PCR; TCRdb holds only in-frame clones, not every one. The sample has 130,000 or so clones; less than 85% are singletons. The CDR3 is 15 amino acids. Looked up from germline, CDR1 is SNHLY and CDR2 is FYNNEI. V lost 4 bases to trimming and J lost 3 bases, with 13 bases between them. These data belong to a study of cytomegalovirus exposure and HLA in healthy donors. Notes on the study in general: Previous analysis showed most TCR beta V segments were productive about 87% or about 30% of the time.

The specimen was PBMCs. The gene calls are TRBV2 and TRBJ1-3; D gene uncertain. The clonotype was recovered from a man in his forties or fifties in good health and CMV-seronegative. CDR3 bases: TGTGCCAGCAGTGTCGGGTTAGCGGGTGGAAACACCATATATTTT. It encodes CASSVGLAGGNTIYF.